A single sample is the source of the 27 T cell receptor beta chains below, sequenced in a study of long-term antiretroviral therapy in people with HIV. It was version v3.0 of the immunoSEQ assay that was run at survey level. Assay: immunoSEQ multiplex PCR; the TCRdb copy retains only in-frame clones and omits some. The sample holds under 20,000 clones, less than 85% seen once. The source was unsorted PBMCs, collected 0.5 years before starting antiretroviral therapy. The source of these receptors is a woman aged 50 to 65 with HIV.

The chain carries TRBV29-1 and TRBJ2-2, with 8 nucleotides matching TRBD2. Germline values: CDR1 SQVTM, CDR2 ANQGSEA. There are 16 residues in the CDR3. V shed 0 bases, J shed 5 bases, and the junction held 8 bases outside the gene matches. The CDR3 is CSVEDKTGGGTGELFF. The CDR3 coding sequence is TGCAGCGTTGAAGATAAGACGGGGGGGGGAACCGGGGAGCTGTTTTTT.

V usage is TRBV21-1 and J usage is TRBJ1-6. TRBV21-1 is reported as a pseudogene. There are 16 residues in the CDR3. DNA for the CDR3: TGTGCCAGCAGCAATACCCGACCTACTTATAATTCACCCCTCCACTTT. This sequence encodes CASSNTRPTYNSPLHF.

The genes are TRBV7-9 and TRBJ1-2, with TRBD1 identical over 8 bases. Germline CDR1 and CDR2: SEHNR and FQNEAQ (reference sequence). Losses at the gene ends were 2 bases for V and 8 bases for J; bases not matched to a gene: 10. There are 15 residues in the CDR3. The CDR3 loop is CASSLLGAGGEGYTF. The CDR3 DNA reads as TGTGCCAGCAGCTTATTGGGCGCAGGGGGCGAAGGCTACACCTTC.

Within the sample, this clone is medium-sized (0.01 to 0.1%). V gene TRBV5-1 combines with J gene TRBJ1-4, with D unclear. Between the trimmed V and J ends, which lost 0 bases and 6 bases, there was a span of 3 bases. CDR1 and CDR2 from the germline V gene are SGHRS and YFSETQ. The CDR3 covers 12 residues. For the CDR3, the DNA is TGCGCCAGCAGCTTGGGAGATGAAAAACTGTTTTTT. Its protein product is CASSLGDEKLFF.

The genes are TRBV27 and TRBJ1-1; weak D call: TRBD1 (5 bases). Germline V gene data show CDR1 as MNHEY and CDR2 as SMNVEV (reference sequence). V gave up 5 bases and J gave up 4 bases, with 14 bases separating them. The CDR3 contains 14 residues. CDR3 coding DNA: TGTGCCAGCAGTAAATTGGCAGGGTCCACTGAAGCTTTCTTT. This translates into CASSKLAGSTEAFF.

This rearrangement joins TRBV5-6 to TRBJ1-6, with 8 bases matching TRBD1. CDR1 and CDR2 from the germline V gene are SGHDT and YYEEEE. This CDR3 spans 14 amino acids. V trimming: 2 bases; J trimming: 7 bases; junction bases outside the gene matches: 2. The CDR3 loop is CASSLRTGNSPLHF. CDR3 bases: TGTGCCAGCAGCTTAAGGACAGGGAATTCACCCCTCCACTTT. Full variable domain (outside the CDR3, taken from reference TRBV5-6 and TRBJ1-6): DAGVTQSPTHLIKTRGQQVTLRCSPKSGHDTVSWYQQALGQGPQFIFQYYEEEERQRGNFPDRFSGHQFPNYSSELNVNALLLGDSALYLCASSLRTGNSPLHFGNGTRLTVT.

V and J are TRBV18 and TRBJ2-2, with 7 bases lining up with TRBD2. Germline values: CDR1 KGHSH, CDR2 LQKENI. V lost 0 bases to trimming and J lost 5 bases; unmatched junction nucleotides: 9. This CDR3 comprises 17 residues. DNA of the CDR3: TGTGCCAGCTCACCACCGAAGGGAGGGAGGAAGACCGGGGAGCTGTTTTTT. Protein product: CASSPPKGGRKTGELFF.

This rearrangement joins TRBV27 to TRBJ1-1, with 8 bases matching TRBD1. Germline V lookup: CDR1 MNHEY, CDR2 SMNVEV (reference sequence). The CDR3 consists of 12 residues. The trim removed 10 bases at V and 3 bases at J, leaving 4 bases unmatched. In DNA form, the CDR3 reads TGTGCCACCGGACAGGGTCACACTGAAGCTTTCTTT. Its protein is CATGQGHTEAFF.

This clone has just a few counts. This sequence joins TRBV7-9 and TRBJ1-5, with unresolved D. V gave up 5 bases and J gave up 9 bases, with 11 bases separating them. Germline V gene lookup returns CDR1 SEHNR and CDR2 FQNEAQ (reference sequence). The CDR3 covers 12 residues. For the CDR3, the DNA is TGTGCCAGCAGCCTGGGGAATTGGCCCCAGCATTTT. Translating it yields CASSLGNWPQHF.

This chain joins TRBV19 and TRBJ1-1; D call uncertain. V was trimmed by 3 bases and J by 2 bases, leaving 7 bases between them. The CDR3 consists of 13 residues. Germline V lookup: CDR1 LNHDA, CDR2 SQIVND (reference sequence). The CDR3 sequence: CASSMTHNTEAFF. CDR3 in DNA: TGTGCCAGTAGTATGACCCACAACACTGAAGCTTTCTTT.

The chain links TRBV15 to TRBJ1-2; a weak D match, TRBD1 (6 bases). The V gene lost 5 bases and the J gene lost 8 bases, with 18 bases spanning the gap. In germline, CDR1 is LNHNV, CDR2 YYDKDF (reference sequence). The CDR3 has 14 residues. The CDR3 DNA reads TGTGCCACCAGCCCCCCCACGGGGGCGTTCGGCTACACCTTC. It yields the protein CATSPPTGAFGYTF.

The V and J genes are TRBV5-8 and TRBJ2-5, with D perhaps TRBD1 (5 bases). Trimming removed 0 bases at V and 1 base at J, with 7 bases between. The CDR3 loop spans 14 amino acids. CDR1 SGHTS and CDR2 YDEGEE come from the germline V gene. CDR3 residues: CASSLEGRQETQYF. The CDR3 region has the DNA TGTGCCAGCAGCTTGGAGGGGCGCCAAGAGACCCAGTACTTC.

V and J are TRBV18 and TRBJ2-3, with D unclear. V gave up 6 bases and J gave up 2 bases, with 3 bases separating them. Germline assignment: CDR1 KGHSH and CDR2 LQKENI. This CDR3 comprises 11 residues. CDR3 residues: CASSHTDTQYF. Here the CDR3 DNA reads TGTGCCAGCTCGCACACAGATACGCAGTATTTT.

The CDR3 region is CASSLGGANTGELFF. The CDR3 DNA reads TGTGCCAGCAGCCTGGGGGGGGCGAACACCGGGGAGCTGTTTTTT. This chain uses TRBV5-6 with TRBJ2-2, with TRBD2 identical over 7 bases. Unmatched junction bases numbered 3, after V lost 4 bases and J lost 0 bases. The germline gives CDR1 SGHDT, CDR2 YYEEEE. The CDR3 consists of 15 residues.

This chain connects TRBV6-5 to TRBJ2-5; D might be TRBD1 (6 bases). V was clipped by 4 bases and J by 2 bases, with 14 bases between them. The CDR3 extends over 15 amino acids. Germline CDR1 is MNHEY and CDR2 is SVGAGI. CDR3 coding DNA: TGTGCCAGCAGTTCAATGATCGGACAGCAAGAGACCCAGTACTTC. Its translation: CASSSMIGQQETQYF.

V gene TRBV15 combines with J gene TRBJ2-3; D perhaps matches TRBD2 (5 bases). Per germline, CDR1 LNHNV and CDR2 YYDKDF (reference sequence). Deletions cut 0 bases from V and 1 base from J, with 8 bases between. The CDR3 runs to 15 residues. The CDR3 region has the DNA TGTGCCACCAGCAGAGATTCAGCGGGCACAGATACGCAGTATTTT. Encoded protein: CATSRDSAGTDTQYF.

This clone showed up just a few times. The chain employs TRBV27 and TRBJ1-6, with 11 bases aligning to TRBD1. V lost 9 bases to trimming and J lost 8 bases; unmatched junction nucleotides: 3. Germline CDR1 reads MNHEY; CDR2 reads SMNVEV (reference sequence). The CDR3 consists of 13 residues. This chain's CDR3 is CASRTGGDSPLHF. DNA for the CDR3: TGTGCCAGTAGGACAGGGGGCGATTCACCCCTCCACTTT.

The gene calls are TRBV7-9 and TRBJ2-3; 10 bases fit TRBD2. J was trimmed by 5 bases and V by 4 bases; bases with no gene match: 9. This CDR3 region has 16 residues. Germline loops: CDR1 SEHNR, CDR2 FQNEAQ (reference sequence). The CDR3 DNA follows: TGTGCCAGCAGCTCATTAGAACTAGCGGGGAGAGATACGCAGTATTTT. Translated, it gives CASSSLELAGRDTQYF.

The rearrangement joins TRBV30 to TRBJ2-3; TRBD1 is a possible D gene (6 bases). The CDR3 is made up of 13 amino acids. The V end was cut by 7 bases, the J end by 1 base, with 12 bases between. The germline gives CDR1 GTSNPN, CDR2 SVGIG (reference sequence). This chain's CDR3 is CALGAKGTDTQYF. CDR3 bases: TGTGCCTTGGGGGCAAAGGGCACAGATACGCAGTATTTT.

This clone was counted only a few times. J is TRBJ1-5 and V is TRBV19, with 8 bases identical to TRBD1. V shed 0 bases, J shed 7 bases, and the junction held 5 bases outside the gene matches. Germline V gene sequence: CDR1 LNHDA, CDR2 SQIVND (reference sequence). The CDR3 is 15 amino acids. The CDR3 region has the DNA TGTGCCAGTAGTATAGAAAGGGCAGGGGGCCAGCCCCAGCATTTT. It codes for CASSIERAGGQPQHF.

The rearrangement uses TRBV18 and TRBJ1-1; D call uncertain. The CDR3 runs to 13 residues. V shed 6 bases and J shed 6 bases, with 14 bases lying between them. Germline-derived CDR1 and CDR2 are KGHSH and LQKENI. The CDR3 here is CASSLDPEAEAFF. The CDR3 DNA reads as TGTGCCAGCTCCTTAGACCCGGAAGCTGAAGCTTTCTTT.

In its sample, this clone was seen once. The V and J genes are TRBV27 and TRBJ1-5; TRBD1 aligns across 10 bases. The CDR3 length is 18 residues. In germline, CDR1 is MNHEY, CDR2 SMNVEV (reference sequence). The V and J ends lost 0 bases and 3 bases, in that order; junction bases with no gene match: 8. Here the CDR3 DNA reads TGTGCCAGCAGTTTATCCTACCGTGGGACAGGGGACAATCAGCCCCAGCATTTT. This gives the protein CASSLSYRGTGDNQPQHF.

V usage is TRBV11-2 and J usage is TRBJ2-7; D uncertain. V was cut by 3 bases and J by 5 bases, with 8 bases left in between. The CDR3 consists of 12 residues. Germline assignment: CDR1 SGHAT and CDR2 FQNNGV. DNA for the CDR3: TGTGCCAGCAGCTTTCGTAAAGACGAGCAGTACTTC. This encodes CASSFRKDEQYF.

This clone is termed medium-sized. This chain connects TRBV7-8 to TRBJ1-6, with TRBD1 matching 8 bases. The germline V gene has CDR1 SGHVS and CDR2 FQNEAQ. V lost 4 bases and J lost 9; bases outside the gene matches: 11. The CDR3 contains 16 residues. The CDR3 DNA is TGTGCCAGCAGCTCTCCGGACAGGGACGGTCTTTCACCCCTCCACTTT. Its translation is CASSSPDRDGLSPLHF.

V usage is TRBV18 and J usage is TRBJ1-5; unclear D gene. This CDR3 has 15 amino acids. Trimming took off 2 bases at V and 5 bases at J, with 13 bases between the two ends. Germline CDR1 KGHSH, CDR2 LQKENI. CDR3 sequence: CASSPTASPDQPQHF. For the CDR3, the DNA is TGTGCCAGCTCACCAACGGCGAGCCCTGATCAGCCCCAGCATTTT.

Only a few counts were recorded for this clone. The V and J genes are TRBV5-4 and TRBJ1-2, with 7 bases that match TRBD1. The J segment lost 4 bases and the V segment lost 4 bases, leaving 13 bases of the junction unmatched. This CDR3 has 16 amino acids. CDR1 and CDR2 (germline): SGHNT, YYREEE (reference sequence). CDR3 loop: CASSRDSQSSGYGYTF. The CDR3 DNA sequence: TGTGCCAGCAGCCGGGACAGCCAATCCTCGGGCTATGGCTACACCTTC.

The chain couples TRBV5-3 to TRBJ2-7; TRBD2 is a possible D gene (5 bases). TRBV5-3 falls under the ORF class, with uncertain function. Between the trimmed V and J ends, which lost 3 bases and 0 bases, there was a span of 22 bases. This CDR3 has 18 residues. As DNA, the CDR3 is TGTGCCAGAAGCTCCAAACTTAAGTGGGGAGATTTCTCCTACGAGCAGTACGTC. As protein: CARSSKLKWGDFSYEQYV.